Included here is one T cell receptor (beta chain) sequence, with context. Its antigen remains unidentified. This specimen comes from a study of T cell responses to AZD1222 COVID-19 vaccine. The assay was immunoSEQ multiplex PCR, and TCRdb's table has in-frame clones only and misses some. The sample carries around 100,000 clones, over 90% recorded once. Study-level points and caveats: The CD4 TCRs associated with vaccination extended across spike and predominated at 160-218 and 743-854.

Trimming removed 1 base from V and 7 bases from J; junction bases left unmatched: 3. Germline assignment: CDR1 LGHNA and CDR2 YNFKEQ. This CDR3 region has 14 residues. The gene calls are TRBV4-2 and TRBJ1-2; 10 bases align to TRBD1. Specimen: peripheral blood, collected on day 0 of AZD1222 vaccination. The receptor's source is an adult in good health. Here the CDR3 DNA reads TGTGCCAGCAGCCAAGCCGGACAGGGGGGTGGCTACACCTTC. Amino acids: CASSQAGQGGGYTF.